The clone carrying this T cell receptor (beta chain) was counted at least ten times. TCRdb processed the RT-PCR reads anew with MiXCR; each CDR3 protein has one entry. The sample shows hundreds of thousands of distinct CDR3 sequences, approximately 15% of them seen only once. The germline V gene has CDR1 SGHRS and CDR2 YFSETQ. This CDR3 has 15 amino acids. Trimming took 1 base from V and 4 from J, leaving 13 bases between them. The sequenced sample consisted of memory CD4+ T cells from blood. The chain carries TRBV5-1 and TRBJ2-3; tentatively, D is TRBD2 (6 bases). This TCR derives from a female donor in good health, serving as a healthy control. The CDR3 protein is CASSLTRESPDTQYF. As DNA, the CDR3 is TGCGCCAGCAGCTTGACACGGGAGTCGCCAGATACGCAGTATTTT.